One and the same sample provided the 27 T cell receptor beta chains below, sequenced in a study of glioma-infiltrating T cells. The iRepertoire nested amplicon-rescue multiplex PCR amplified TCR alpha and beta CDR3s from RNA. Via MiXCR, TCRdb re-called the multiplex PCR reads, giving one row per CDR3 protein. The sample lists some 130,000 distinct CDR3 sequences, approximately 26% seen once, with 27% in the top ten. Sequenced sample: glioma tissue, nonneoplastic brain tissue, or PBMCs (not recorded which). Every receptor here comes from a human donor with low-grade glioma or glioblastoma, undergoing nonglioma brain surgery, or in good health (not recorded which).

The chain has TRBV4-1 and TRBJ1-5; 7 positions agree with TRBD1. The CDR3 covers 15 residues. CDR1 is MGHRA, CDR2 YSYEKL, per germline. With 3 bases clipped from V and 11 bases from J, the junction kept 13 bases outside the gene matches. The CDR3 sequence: CASSHHDRAQRTQHF. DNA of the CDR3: TGCGCCAGCAGCCATCATGACAGGGCCCAAAGGACCCAGCATTTT.

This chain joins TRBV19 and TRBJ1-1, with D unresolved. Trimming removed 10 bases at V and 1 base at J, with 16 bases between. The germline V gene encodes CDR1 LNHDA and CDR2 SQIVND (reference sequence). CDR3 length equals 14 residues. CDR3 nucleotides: TGTGCCACCCAATTGGGCCGGAAGAACACTGAAGCTTTCTTT. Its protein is CATQLGRKNTEAFF.

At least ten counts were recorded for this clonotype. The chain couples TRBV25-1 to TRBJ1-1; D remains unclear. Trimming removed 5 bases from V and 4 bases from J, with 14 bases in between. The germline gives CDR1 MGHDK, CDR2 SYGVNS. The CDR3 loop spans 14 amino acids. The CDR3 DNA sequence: TGTGCCAGCAGTCGGACTTCGGCGGGCACTGAAGCTTTCTTT. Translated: CASSRTSAGTEAFF.

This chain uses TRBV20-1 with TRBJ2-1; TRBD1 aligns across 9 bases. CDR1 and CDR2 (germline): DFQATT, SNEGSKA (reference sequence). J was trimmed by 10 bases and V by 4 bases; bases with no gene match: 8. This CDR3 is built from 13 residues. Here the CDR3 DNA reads TGCAGTGCTACTAACCGGGACAGGGTCGAGCAGTTCTTC. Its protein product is CSATNRDRVEQFF.

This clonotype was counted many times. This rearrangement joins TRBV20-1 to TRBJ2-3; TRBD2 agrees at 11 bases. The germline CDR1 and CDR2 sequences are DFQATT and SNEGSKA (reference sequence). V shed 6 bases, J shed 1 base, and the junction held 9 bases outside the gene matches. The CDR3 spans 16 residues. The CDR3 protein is CSASTPGLAGTDTQYF. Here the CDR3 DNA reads TGCAGTGCCTCAACACCGGGACTAGCGGGCACAGATACGCAGTATTTT.

CDR3 in amino acids: CASSRGQGAATEAFF. The DNA for the CDR3 is TGCGCCAGCAGCCGGGGACAGGGGGCCGCCACTGAAGCTTTCTTT. The J gene is TRBJ1-1, the V gene TRBV4-1; 12 bases agree with TRBD1. CDR1 and CDR2 from the germline V gene are MGHRA and YSYEKL. The junction had 4 bases not matched to a gene; V was cut back by 4 bases and J by 4 bases. CDR3 length equals 15 residues.

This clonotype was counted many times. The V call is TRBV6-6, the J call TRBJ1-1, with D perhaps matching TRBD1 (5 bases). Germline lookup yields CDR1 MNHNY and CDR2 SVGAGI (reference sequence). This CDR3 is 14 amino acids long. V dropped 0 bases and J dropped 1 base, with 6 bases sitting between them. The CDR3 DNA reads TGTGCCAGCAGTTACTCGGGGGGGAACACTGAAGCTTTCTTT. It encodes CASSYSGGNTEAFF.

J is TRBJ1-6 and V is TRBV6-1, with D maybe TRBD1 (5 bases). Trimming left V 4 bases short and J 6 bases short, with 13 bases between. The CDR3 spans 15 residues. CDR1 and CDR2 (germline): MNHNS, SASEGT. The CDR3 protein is CASSASWGLNSPLHF. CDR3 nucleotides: TGTGCCAGCAGTGCCTCGTGGGGCCTTAATTCACCCCTCCACTTT.

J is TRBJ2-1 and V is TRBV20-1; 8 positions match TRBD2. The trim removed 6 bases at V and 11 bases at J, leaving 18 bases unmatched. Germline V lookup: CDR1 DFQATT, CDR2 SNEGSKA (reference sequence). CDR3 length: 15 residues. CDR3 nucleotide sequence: TGCAGTGCCCGCAGGGGTTCGGGGGGGCCAGATAAGCAGTTCTTC. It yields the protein CSARRGSGGPDKQFF.

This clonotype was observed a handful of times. CDR3 sequence: CASSPDRVNEKLFF. Here the CDR3 DNA reads TGTGCCAGCAGCCCAGACAGGGTTAATGAAAAACTGTTTTTT. The rearrangement links TRBV7-6 to TRBJ1-4; 7 bases line up with TRBD1. The trim removed 5 bases at V and 4 bases at J, leaving 4 bases unmatched. CDR1 and CDR2 (germline): SGHVS, FNYEAQ. CDR3 length: 14 amino acids. The full variable domain, its missing parts supplied by reference TRBV7-6 and TRBJ1-4, is GAGVSQSPRYKVTKRGQDVALRCDPISGHVSLYWYRQALGQGPEFLTYFNYEAQQDKSGLPNDRFSAERPEGSISTLTIQRTEQRDSAMYRCASSPDRVNEKLFFGSGTQLSVL.

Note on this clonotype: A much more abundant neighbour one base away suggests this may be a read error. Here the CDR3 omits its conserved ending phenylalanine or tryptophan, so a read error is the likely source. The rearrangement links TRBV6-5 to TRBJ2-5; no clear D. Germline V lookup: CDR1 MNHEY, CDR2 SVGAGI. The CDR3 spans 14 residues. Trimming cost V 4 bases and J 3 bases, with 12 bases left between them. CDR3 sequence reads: CASSSPEEKETQYS. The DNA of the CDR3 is TGTGCCAGCAGTTCTCCCGAGGAGAAAGAGACCCAGTACTCC.

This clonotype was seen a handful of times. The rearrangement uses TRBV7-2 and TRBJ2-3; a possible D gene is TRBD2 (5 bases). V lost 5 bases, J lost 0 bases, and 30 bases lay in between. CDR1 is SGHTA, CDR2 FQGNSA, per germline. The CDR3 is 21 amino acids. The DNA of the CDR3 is TGTGCCAGCAGCCTTACTGGCGCGCGGGCGGAAGATCCTCTGAGCACAGATACGCAGTATTTT. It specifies CASSLTGARAEDPLSTDTQYF.

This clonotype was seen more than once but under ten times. CDR3 sequence reads: CASSPEDYGYTF. In DNA, the CDR3 is TGTGCCAGCAGCCCTGAGGACTATGGCTACACCTTC. This rearrangement joins TRBV7-9 to TRBJ1-2; D is unclear. Germline lookup yields CDR1 SEHNR and CDR2 FQNEAQ (reference sequence). The CDR3 spans 12 residues. Between the trimmed V and J ends, which lost 5 bases and 3 bases, there was a span of 7 bases.

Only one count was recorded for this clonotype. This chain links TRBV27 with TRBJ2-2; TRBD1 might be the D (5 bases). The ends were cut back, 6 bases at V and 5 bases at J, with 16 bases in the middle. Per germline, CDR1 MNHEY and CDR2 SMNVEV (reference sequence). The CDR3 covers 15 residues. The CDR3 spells CASRLTGEQTGELFF. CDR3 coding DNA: TGTGCCAGCAGACTAACAGGAGAACAAACCGGGGAGCTGTTTTTT.

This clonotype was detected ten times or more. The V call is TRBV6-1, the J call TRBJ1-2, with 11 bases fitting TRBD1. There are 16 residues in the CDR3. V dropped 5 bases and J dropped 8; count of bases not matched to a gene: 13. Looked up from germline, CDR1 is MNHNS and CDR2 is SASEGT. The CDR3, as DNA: TGTGCCAGCAGTTTTGGGACAGGGGGTTCCCAAAACGGCTACACCTTC. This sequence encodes CASSFGTGGSQNGYTF.

The CDR3 is CATMGNNQPQHF. Here the CDR3 DNA reads TGTGCCACGATGGGAAACAATCAGCCCCAGCATTTT. The chain carries TRBV10-3 and TRBJ1-5, with D hard to call. There are 12 residues in the CDR3. V was trimmed by 10 bases and J by 3 bases, leaving 10 bases between them. The germline CDR1 and CDR2 sequences are ENHRY and SYGVKD.

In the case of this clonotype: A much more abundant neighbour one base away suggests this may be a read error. The CDR3 DNA reads TGTGCCACCCGGCGGGGGGGCCCTGGCAATGAGCAGCTCTTC. This encodes CATRRGGPGNEQLF. The chain joins TRBV6-2 or TRBV6-3 to TRBJ2-1, with 9 bases lining up with TRBD2. Germline V gene sequence: CDR1 MNHEY, CDR2 SVGEGT. This CDR3 has 14 amino acids.

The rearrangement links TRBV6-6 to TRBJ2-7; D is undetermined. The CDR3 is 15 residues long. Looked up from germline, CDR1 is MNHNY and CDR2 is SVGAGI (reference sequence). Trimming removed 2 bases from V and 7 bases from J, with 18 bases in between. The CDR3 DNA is TGTGCCAGCAGTTACCTTCGGGCACCCCTCGGGGAGCAGTACGTC. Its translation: CASSYLRAPLGEQYV.

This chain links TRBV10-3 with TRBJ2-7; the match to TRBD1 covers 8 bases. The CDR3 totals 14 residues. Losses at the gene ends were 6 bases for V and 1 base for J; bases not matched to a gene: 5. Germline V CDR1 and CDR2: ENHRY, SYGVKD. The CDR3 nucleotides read TGTGCCATCAGGGCAGGGGGCCTATCCTACGAGCAGTACGTC. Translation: CAIRAGGLSYEQYV.

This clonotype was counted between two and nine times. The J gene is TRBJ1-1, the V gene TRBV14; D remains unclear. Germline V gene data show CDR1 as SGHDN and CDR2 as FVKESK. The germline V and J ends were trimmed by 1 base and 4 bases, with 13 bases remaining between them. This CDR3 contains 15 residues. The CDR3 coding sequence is TGTGCCAGCAGCCAAGGGGGAGTGGAGGTCACTGAAGCTTTCTTT. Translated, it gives CASSQGGVEVTEAFF.

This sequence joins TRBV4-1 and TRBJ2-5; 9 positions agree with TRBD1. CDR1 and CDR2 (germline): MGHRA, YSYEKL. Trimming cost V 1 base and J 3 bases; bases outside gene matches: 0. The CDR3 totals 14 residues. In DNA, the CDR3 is TGCGCCAGCAGCCAAGGGGACAGGGAAGAGACCCAGTACTTC. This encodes CASSQGDREETQYF.

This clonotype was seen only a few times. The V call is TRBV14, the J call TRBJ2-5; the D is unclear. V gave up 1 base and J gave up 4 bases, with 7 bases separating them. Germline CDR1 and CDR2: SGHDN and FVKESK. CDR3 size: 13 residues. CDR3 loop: CASSQGLRETQYF. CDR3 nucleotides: TGTGCCAGCAGCCAAGGTCTGAGAGAGACCCAGTACTTC. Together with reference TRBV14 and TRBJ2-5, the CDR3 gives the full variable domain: EAGVTQFPSHSVIEKGQTVTLRCDPISGHDNLYWYRRVMGKEIKFLLHFVKESKQDESGMPNNRFLAERTGGTYSTLKVQPAELEDSGVYFCASSQGLRETQYFGPGTRLLVL.

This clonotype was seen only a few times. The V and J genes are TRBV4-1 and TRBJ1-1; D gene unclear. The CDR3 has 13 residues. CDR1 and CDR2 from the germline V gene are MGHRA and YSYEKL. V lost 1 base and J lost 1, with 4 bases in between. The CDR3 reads CASSQVGNTEAFF. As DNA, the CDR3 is TGCGCCAGCAGCCAAGTGGGGAACACTGAAGCTTTCTTT.

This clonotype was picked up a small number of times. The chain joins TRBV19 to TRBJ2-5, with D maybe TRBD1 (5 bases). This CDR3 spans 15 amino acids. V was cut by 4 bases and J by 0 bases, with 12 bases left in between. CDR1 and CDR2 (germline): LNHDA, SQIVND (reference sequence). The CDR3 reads CASSRGSKYQETQYF. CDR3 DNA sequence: TGTGCCAGTAGTAGGGGCAGCAAGTACCAAGAGACCCAGTACTTC.

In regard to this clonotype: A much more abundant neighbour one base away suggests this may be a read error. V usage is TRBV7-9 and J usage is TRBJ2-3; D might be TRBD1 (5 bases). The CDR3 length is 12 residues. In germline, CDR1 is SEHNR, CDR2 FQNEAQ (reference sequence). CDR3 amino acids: CASSPPTGTQYF. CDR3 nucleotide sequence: TGTGCCAGCAGCCCACCCACAGGTACGCAGTATTTT.

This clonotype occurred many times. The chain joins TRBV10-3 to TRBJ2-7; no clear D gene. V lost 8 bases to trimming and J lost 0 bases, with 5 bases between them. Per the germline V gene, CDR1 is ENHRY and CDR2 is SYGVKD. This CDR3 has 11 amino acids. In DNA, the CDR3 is TGTGCCATCCCGAGCTCCTACGAGCAGTACGTC. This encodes CAIPSSYEQYV.

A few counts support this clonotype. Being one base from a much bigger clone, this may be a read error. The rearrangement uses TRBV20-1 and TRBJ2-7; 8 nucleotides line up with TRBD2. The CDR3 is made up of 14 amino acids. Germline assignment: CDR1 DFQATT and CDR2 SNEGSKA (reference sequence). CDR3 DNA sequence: TGCGGTGCACAAATAGCGGGGCGCTCCTACGAGCAGTACGTC. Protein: CGAQIAGRSYEQYV.